Below, one T cell receptor (beta chain) is given with its context. The CDR3 extends over 22 amino acids. V dropped 4 bases and J dropped 0; count of bases not matched to a gene: 26. Germline CDR1 is SGHDN and CDR2 is FVKESK. Clones were read by immunoSEQ multiplex PCR, and TCRdb kept only the in-frame ones, dropping some. The sample lists about 97,000 clones, 75% to 90% occurring once. These data belong to a study of control samples from healthy donors and cancer patients. Sequencing was performed on blood. The chain joins TRBV14 to TRBJ1-1, with 7 bases fitting TRBD1. The origin of this receptor is a man between 25 and 39 years old in good health. CDR3 region: CASSPYISLDVWRDRMNTEAFF. The DNA of the CDR3 is TGTGCCAGCAGCCCATACATTAGTCTCGACGTCTGGAGGGACAGAATGAACACTGAAGCTTTCTTT.